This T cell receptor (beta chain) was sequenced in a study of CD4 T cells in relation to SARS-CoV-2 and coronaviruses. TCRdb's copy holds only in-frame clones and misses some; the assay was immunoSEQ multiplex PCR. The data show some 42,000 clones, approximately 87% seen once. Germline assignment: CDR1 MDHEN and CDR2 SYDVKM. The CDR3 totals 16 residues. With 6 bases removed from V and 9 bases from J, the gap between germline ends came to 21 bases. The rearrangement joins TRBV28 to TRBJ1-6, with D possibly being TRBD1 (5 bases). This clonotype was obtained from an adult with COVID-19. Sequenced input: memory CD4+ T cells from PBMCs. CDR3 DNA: TGTGCCAGCAGAACGGAGTCGGGCAGGGTGGGTTCACCCCTCCACTTT. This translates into CASRTESGRVGSPLHF.